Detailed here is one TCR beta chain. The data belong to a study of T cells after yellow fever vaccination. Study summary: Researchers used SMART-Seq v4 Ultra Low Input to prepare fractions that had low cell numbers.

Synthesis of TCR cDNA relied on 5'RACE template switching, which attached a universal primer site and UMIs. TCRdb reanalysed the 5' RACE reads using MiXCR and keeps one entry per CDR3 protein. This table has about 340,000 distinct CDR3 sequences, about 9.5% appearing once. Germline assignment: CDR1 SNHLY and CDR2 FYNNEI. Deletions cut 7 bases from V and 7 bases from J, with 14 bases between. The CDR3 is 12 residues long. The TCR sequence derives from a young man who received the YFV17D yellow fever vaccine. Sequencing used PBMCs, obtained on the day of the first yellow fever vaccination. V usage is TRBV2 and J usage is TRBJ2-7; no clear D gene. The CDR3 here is CASITGPWEQYV. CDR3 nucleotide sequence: TGTGCCAGCATCACGGGCCCTTGGGAGCAGTACGTC.